One TCR beta chain is described in this entry. Its antigen is unknown. No clone much larger than this one lies a single base away; base qualities are absent. The data belong to a study of cytomegalovirus exposure and HLA in healthy donors (dated by TCRdb to the late 2010s). Describing the broader study: According to an earlier analysis of 550 to 750 of the donors, about 179 million T cells yielded roughly 110 million unique TCR beta sequences and around 280 Gb of sequence data. All discovery cohort repertoires had been generated on a single sequencing platform. In the later analysis, no new phenotypic data were used to find candidate immune exposures; instead, reliance was placed on TCR beta sequences and their occurrence across donors. The genetic ancestry cluster associated with self-reported Caucasian donors included roughly 84% of the 398 genotyped donors. Typing coverage differed by locus: A, B, C, DRB1 and DQB1 were typed in roughly 620-630 donors, DQA1 in roughly 510, DPA1 in 600 to 610, and DPB1 in 450 to 490. On average, about 240,000 unique TCR beta nucleotide sequences were sequenced per donor among more than 350 genotyped donors of the cohort, with around 19% of those sequences being non-productive. The study used immunosequencing to profile the T cell repertoires of several hundred subjects and linked those repertoires to cytomegalovirus serostatus. To study patterns of TCR occurrence, a later analysis re-analyzed previously published TCR beta repertoires from several hundred donors and added high-resolution HLA genotyping. The aim of the study was to test whether cataloging public T cell receptors could identify signatures of past pathogen exposure. In an earlier analysis of roughly 540 of the donors, high-throughput TCR beta sequencing was used to judge whether each TCR beta V gene segment behaved as functional or pseudogenic. An early release covering approximately 600 HLA-typed donors comprised about 300 gigabases of sequencing data and approximately 85 million unique TCR sequences. High-throughput TCR immunosequencing, statistical association of individual TCRs with disease status, and machine learning were combined to predict cytomegalovirus infection status. A later genetic analysis took genome-wide SNP genotypes for about 55% of the 666 donors and used that subset as a discovery cohort. In addition to the first cohort of hundreds of subjects, a separate validation cohort of approximately 110 different subjects was used. Alongside the repertoire data, information on donor age, sex, ethnicity and CMV serostatus was compiled. HLA typing included class I and class II loci at four-digit resolution. About five DR-DQ haplotypes were treated as single units for association and clustering because of strong linkage in the cohort.

The CDR3 has 15 amino acids, counting the end cysteine and phenylalanine. Solely the CDR3 DNA is kept, with 45 bases framed from the first base. CDR1 and CDR2, per the germline V gene, are SGHDT and YYEEEE. V loses 4 bases, J loses 2 bases, and the germline ends lie 14 bases apart. Paper-wide results and their limitations: CMV serostatus was the only immune exposure information available for the cohort. Cytomegalovirus status was reported to be diagnosed by the classifier with high specificity and sensitivity in both the original and validation cohorts. In a later analysis, several top co-occurrence clusters were reported to appear linked to parvovirus B19, influenza, CMV and Epstein-Barr virus. In vitro tests confirmed that a few of the cytomegalovirus-associated TCR beta chains recognize cytomegalovirus antigens. While some public TCRs were present in many individuals, most TCR sequences turned up only very rarely across donors. The authors suggested that the approach could potentially be extended to other disease states and immunological phenotypes. Correlated functional status among segregating V segments might be attributable to linkage disequilibrium, but an unknown experimental factor could not be ruled out. Assigning TCR associations to individual alleles was difficult when HLA alleles, especially DR and DQ, strongly co-occurred. A group of highly shared sequence variants was considered likely to be a technical artifact of the sequencing pipeline. V-gene and J-gene trimming of TCR beta chains was associated with a missense DCLRE1C variant in a later genetic analysis, and the association was replicated in an independent cohort. The earlier analysis of some 560 of the donors excluded approximately 15 rarely observed V segments, including chromosome 9 orphons, because counts were too low. In a later analysis, the rate of TCR association differed among HLA loci, with DRB1 alleles having the most associated TCRs and HLA-C alleles having the fewest. Roughly uniform sequencing depth across donors was assumed in presence/absence analyses, although this assumption may not hold. An earlier analysis of some 590 of the donors showed that most TCR beta V segments appeared in productive rearrangements either about 87% or about 30% of the time, which broadly matched IMGT annotations. In this cohort, only TCR beta chains were sequenced, and detectable features were limited by the absence of alpha or paired-chain data. The study gave a list of about 170 TCR beta chains associated with cytomegalovirus. A further reported finding was that TCR beta sequences accurately predicted the HLA-A and HLA-B alleles for most subjects in the first cohort. Compared with the 666-donor mean, donors in an Asian-associated ancestry cluster had fewer N-insertions in productive TCRs, according to a later genetic analysis. Because HLA typing was unavailable for some donors at each locus, only the typed subset was used in association tests. Specific HLA alleles were associated with 16,951 TCR beta sequences at a false discovery rate of 0.05 in a later analysis. In a later analysis, HLA-associated TCR beta chains were found to be more clonally expanded and to have lower generation probabilities than equally common non-associated chains. Most CMV-associated TCR beta chains appeared to be HLA-restricted in a later analysis, and the HLA associations seemed to be driven largely by CMV exposure. The 87-base-pair reads could not distinguish some IMGT-functional V segments, including TRBV6-2 and TRBV6-3, so those segments were excluded.

The cohort consisted of hundreds of healthy bone marrow donors. Cohort members were all nominally healthy when sampled, although unrecorded immune exposures were likely present. The donor tested CMV seronegative and was one of the 352 seronegative cohort members. A peripheral blood sample was collected from each donor, and TCR beta sequencing was performed on peripheral blood mononuclear cells. The Qiagen DNeasy Blood Extraction Kit was used to extract genomic DNA from the blood cell samples. The method behind the library was the immunoSEQ multiplex PCR assay. For the multiplex PCR, a mixture combining 60 forward primers for TCR Vbeta segments and 13 reverse primers for TCR Jbeta segments was used. Amplification of the CDR3 region of rearranged TCR beta genes was performed with a multiplex PCR assay on genomic DNA. The amplified TCR beta libraries were sequenced on the Illumina HiSeq System as 87-base-pair reads. In the source study's methods: A later analysis counted tens of millions of unique TCR beta chains across the 690 or so repertoires, and about 10 million of these chains were shared by at least two donors. A nearest-neighbor algorithm error-corrected the raw reads and collapsed the reads into unique sequences, merging closely related sequences to remove PCR and sequencing errors. V, D and J gene segments were assigned by aligning CDR3 sequences to IMGT reference sequences. For a sequence to be retained, at least a six-nucleotide match to both a V gene segment and a J gene segment was required. A rearrangement counted as productive if the CDR3 had no stop codons and remained in frame with V and J, and every other rearrangement counted as non-productive. Following IMGT convention, CDR3 was defined as the stretch from the second conserved V-encoded cysteine to the conserved J-encoded phenylalanine. The earlier analysis of 587 of the donors excluded sequences that lacked an unambiguous match to a single V gene segment. In an earlier analysis of 587 of the donors, V segments were called functional above 56.7% productive rearrangements and were called segregating when the between-donor standard deviation exceeded 5%. A statistical classification framework was developed to diagnose cytomegalovirus status using the catalog of TCR beta chain sequences. In a later analysis, TCR nucleotide sequences were compared against IMGT/GENE-DB human TR gene sequences so that V and J genes could be assigned. A later analysis assigned CDR3 sequences and most-parsimonious VDJ recombination scenarios with the TCRdist pipeline. A later analysis defined each TCR beta chain by its CDR3 amino acid sequence plus V-gene family, and excluded reads lacking a unique V-gene family. In a later analysis, fewer than 600 highly shared, low-generation-probability nucleotide sequences were removed to address suspected cross-contamination and a sequencing artifact. In a later analysis, a clonal expansion index was calculated for each public chain from normalized within-repertoire ranks of inferred template counts. In a later analysis, generation probabilities were computed with a VDJ recombination model fitted to out-of-frame rearrangements, and the resulting probabilities were checked against IGoR. A later analysis scored TCR-TCR, TCR-HLA and TCR-CMV co-occurrence with hypergeometric tests, applying a repertoire-size bias correction to TCR pairs. To estimate false discovery rates, a later analysis permuted the HLA or CMV assignments 20 times. In a later analysis, co-occurring TCRs were grouped with DBSCAN, and TCRdist sequence similarity was added when clustering was performed within HLA-allele-positive subsets. Repertoires with fewer than 30,000 or more than 120,000 public chains were left out of co-occurrence clustering, as were five repertoires with anomalous nucleotide sharing. TCRdb holds this immuneACCESS table with in-frame rearrangements only. Some clones are missing; in checked studies, unresolved V genes explain under half, and the rest has no known cause. The V and J calls and the clone size are those of that table, but D and trimming were determined from the DNA. The sample records roughly 120,000 clones, 81% of which are singletons. Around 4.2% of the sample lies in the top ten.

Sequences were obtained from PBMCs. This receptor was identified in a woman aged 25 to 39 in good health and CMV-seronegative. The rearranged segments are TRBV5-6 and TRBJ2-3; the D gene assignment is ambiguous. The CDR3 has the sequence CASSPHLSTTDTQYF. DNA sequence: TGTGCCAGCAGCCCTCACTTGAGTACCACAGATACGCAGTATTTT.